These T cell receptor beta chains were read from a single sample in a study of CD8+ T cells in alopecia areata. The data were produced by immunoSEQ multiplex PCR, yet TCRdb's version contains in-frame clones alone and is incomplete. This sample has about 120,000 clones; 55% to 80% occur once, and the top ten carry around 2.8%. Sequencing input: CD4+ T cells sorted from blood. The receptors here all came from a human donor in good health. Both conserved end residues are part of each CDR3. Fields, in order: CDR3 length, V gene, D gene, clone size, J gene, CDR3 DNA, CDR3 protein. A D gene is named only where the DNA matches it firmly. Rows may omit the clone size; those that give it use once, few, many or a size class.

14	TRBV2	NA	NA	TRBJ1-2	TGTGCCAGCAGTCAGGGGAGGACTAACTATGGCTACACCTTC	CASSQGRTNYGYTF
15	TRBV4-1	NA	NA	TRBJ1-4	TGCGCCAGCAGCGAGGACGGAGCAACTAATGAAAAACTGTTTTTT	CASSEDGATNEKLFF
11	TRBV20-1	NA	NA	TRBJ2-5	TGCAGTGCGGAAGGCGGGGAGACCCAGTACTTC	CSAEGGETQYF
13	TRBV6-1	NA	NA	TRBJ1-5	TGTGCCAGCAGTGTTGTTGACAATCAGCCCCAGCATTTT	CASSVVDNQPQHF
14	TRBV6-5	TRBD2	few	TRBJ2-5	TGTGCCAGCAGTCCCGGGGGGTTAGGAGAGACCCAGTACTTC	CASSPGGLGETQYF
15	TRBV25-1	NA	NA	TRBJ1-6	TGTGCCAGCAGTGAAGGCAGCTCAATAGTTTCACCCCTCCACTTT	CASSEGSSIVSPLHF
12	TRBV6-5	NA	NA	TRBJ1-5	TGTGCCAGCAGTTACTCGGGTCAGCCCCAGCATTTT	CASSYSGQPQHF
12	TRBV30	NA	NA	TRBJ1-1	TGTGCCTGGAGTTATGGGACCACTGAAGCTTTCTTT	CAWSYGTTEAFF
13	TRBV29-1	NA	NA	TRBJ2-2	TGCAGCGGGACGAGACTTAACACCGGGGAGCTGTTTTTT	CSGTRLNTGELFF
14	TRBV29-1	TRBD2	few	TRBJ2-1	TGCAGCGCGGGGGAGGGCTGGTTTTACAATGAGCAGTTCTTC	CSAGEGWFYNEQFF
15	TRBV30	TRBD1	NA	TRBJ1-2	TGTGCCTGGAGTCTAAAGGGGGCGCAGGGCTATGGCTACACCTTC	CAWSLKGAQGYGYTF
15	TRBV15	TRBD1	few	TRBJ2-7	TGTGCCACCAGCAGAGAAGGGACAGTGAAACGCGAGCAGTACTTC	CATSREGTVKREQYF
15	TRBV15	TRBD2	once	TRBJ2-5	TGTGCCACCAGCAGAGCCAGGACTAGCCAAGAGACCCAGTACTTC	CATSRARTSQETQYF
13	TRBV7-2	NA	once	TRBJ1-5	TGTGCCAGCAGCAACCAAGAAAATCAGCCCCAGCATTTT	CASSNQENQPQHF
14	TRBV4-2	TRBD1	NA	TRBJ2-1	TGTGCCAGCAGCCAACCGGGACAGGCGCGGGAGCAGTTCTTC	CASSQPGQAREQFF
8	TRBV29-1	NA	few	TRBJ1-2	TGCAGCGTCGATGGCTACACCTTC	CSVDGYTF
14	TRBV1	NA	NA	TRBJ2-5	TGCACCAGCAGCCAAGGGTCCCGGGGGGAGACCCAGTACTTC	CTSSQGSRGETQYF
15	TRBV5-6	NA	NA	TRBJ1-2	TGTGCCAGCAGCTTGGAAGCAGTGGCGCCCTATGGCTACACCTTC	CASSLEAVAPYGYTF
14	TRBV29-1	TRBD1	NA	TRBJ2-7	TGCAGCGTTGAAGGGACAGGGGGCCTCTACGAGCAGTACTTC	CSVEGTGGLYEQYF
15	TRBV25-1	TRBD1	NA	TRBJ2-7	TGTGCCAGCAGTACACCTCTGGGACAGTTCTACGAGCAGTACTTC	CASSTPLGQFYEQYF
13	TRBV30	NA	NA	TRBJ1-1	TGTGCCTGGAGTCAGGCAGCTTACACTGAAGCTTTCTTT	CAWSQAAYTEAFF
14	TRBV29-1	NA	NA	TRBJ1-1	TGCAGCGGAACGCCGGGGAGGGCCGACACTGAAGCTTTCTTT	CSGTPGRADTEAFF
14	TRBV9	NA	NA	TRBJ2-3	TGTGCCAGCAACTCCGGGACTAGCACAGATACGCAGTATTTT	CASNSGTSTDTQYF
15	TRBV6-6	NA	NA	TRBJ1-5	TGTGCCAGCAGTTACTATACAGGGTCCGATCAGCCCCAGCATTTT	CASSYYTGSDQPQHF
13	TRBV2	NA	once	TRBJ1-6	TGTGCCAGCAGTGTTGGGGAGAATTCACCCCTCCACTTT	CASSVGENSPLHF
14	TRBV19	NA	NA	TRBJ1-5	TGTGCCAGTAGGGATAGGGGGGCGAATCAGCCCCAGCATTTT	CASRDRGANQPQHF
14	TRBV5-4	NA	NA	TRBJ2-3	TGTGCCAGCAGCGCTGGGACTCTAGGGGATACGCAGTATTTT	CASSAGTLGDTQYF
13	TRBV6-5	NA	NA	TRBJ1-5	TGTGCCAGCAGTTACTTCAGGGATCAGCCCCAGCATTTT	CASSYFRDQPQHF
14	TRBV4-1	NA	NA	TRBJ2-5	TGCGCCAGCAGCCAGCCGTCCGGACAAGAGACCCAGTACTTC	CASSQPSGQETQYF
12	TRBV29-1	NA	NA	TRBJ1-5	TGCAGCGCCTCCCAGGGCAATCAGCCCCAGCATTTT	CSASQGNQPQHF
13	TRBV6-5	NA	NA	TRBJ2-5	TGTGCCAGCAGCGATAACGTCGGAGAGACCCAGTACTTC	CASSDNVGETQYF
13	TRBV29-1	TRBD1	few	TRBJ1-1	TGCAGCGTCCAAGACAGGGGTGGCACTGAAGCTTTCTTT	CSVQDRGGTEAFF
14	TRBV12-5	TRBD1	NA	TRBJ1-1	TGTGCTAGTGGTTTGGGCGGACAGGGGGCGAGCGCTTTCTTT	CASGLGGQGASAFF
14	TRBV6-5	TRBD1	NA	TRBJ1-6	TGTGCCAGCAGAGGAGAGACAGGGGGGAAACCCCTCCACTTT	CASRGETGGKPLHF
17	TRBV7-8	NA	NA	TRBJ2-6	TGTGCCAGCAGCTATGGGCGAAAAGGGAAGTGGGGCAACGTCCTGACTTTC	CASSYGRKGKWGNVLTF
17	TRBV27	TRBD1	NA	TRBJ1-5	TGTGCCATCTCCTCGCCCATAACAGGGGGCGATCCTCAGCCCCAGCATTTT	CAISSPITGGDPQPQHF
16	TRBV11-2	NA	NA	TRBJ2-6	TGTGCCAGCAGCCCAGGGACGGGTTCCGGGGCCAACGTCCTGACTTTC	CASSPGTGSGANVLTF